This passage covers 27 T cell receptor beta chains from one sample sequenced in a study of monozygotic twins with cystic fibrosis. Clones were read by immunoSEQ multiplex PCR, and TCRdb kept only the in-frame ones, dropping some. The sample lists 25,000 to 30,000 clones; over 75% were seen once. Sequenced sample: blood. These receptors all stem from a girl aged 2 to 9 with cystic fibrosis.

As DNA, the CDR3 is TGTGCCAGCAGCTTGCGAGTGACAGGGAGTCGCGAGCAGTACTTC. This gives the protein CASSLRVTGSREQYF. This chain connects TRBV5-6 to TRBJ2-7, with 7 nucleotides matching TRBD1. Germline CDR1 reads SGHDT; CDR2 reads YYEEEE. CDR3 length equals 15 residues. V dropped 1 base and J dropped 6; count of bases not matched to a gene: 10.

The chain combines TRBV6-1 with TRBJ2-5; D uncertain. Germline V gives CDR1 MNHNS, CDR2 SASEGT. Trimming took off 2 bases at V and 5 bases at J, with 18 bases between the two ends. The CDR3 runs 16 residues. CDR3 DNA: TGTGCCAGCAGTGAACCTAGGGAACTATTTGATGAGACCCAGTACTTC. Translated: CASSEPRELFDETQYF.

The chain couples TRBV5-6 to TRBJ2-7; TRBD1 or TRBD2 may be the D gene (5 bases each). The CDR3 is 12 residues long. Trimming removed 4 bases from V and 5 bases from J, with 10 bases in between. Germline assignment: CDR1 SGHDT and CDR2 YYEEEE. CDR3: CASSTLGDEQYF. CDR3 bases: TGTGCCAGCAGCACCTTGGGGGACGAGCAGTACTTC.

V usage is TRBV30 and J usage is TRBJ1-2; D unresolved. Germline V gene data show CDR1 as GTSNPN and CDR2 as SVGIG (reference sequence). V dropped 5 bases and J dropped 4 bases, with 5 bases sitting between them. The CDR3 has 10 residues. The CDR3 sequence is CAWGPYGYTF. CDR3 DNA sequence: TGTGCCTGGGGGCCCTATGGCTACACCTTC.

The rearrangement joins TRBV29-1 to TRBJ2-7, with TRBD1 matching over 9 bases. The germline V gene encodes CDR1 SQVTM and CDR2 ANQGSEA. This CDR3 is built from 14 residues. Germline trimming cut 2 bases from V and 0 bases from J; bases unmatched to any gene: 2. The CDR3 protein is CSVEKTGGSYEQYF. In DNA, the CDR3 is TGCAGCGTTGAAAAGACAGGGGGCTCCTACGAGCAGTACTTC.

V gene TRBV20-1 combines with J gene TRBJ1-2; D gene ambiguous. Germline V gives CDR1 DFQATT, CDR2 SNEGSKA (reference sequence). There are 11 residues in the CDR3. Trimming shortened V by 4 bases and J by 8 bases, and 11 bases separated the two germline ends. CDR3 DNA sequence: TGCAGTGCTACGGGAATGCGGGGCTACACCTTC. It is translated as CSATGMRGYTF.

The chain uses TRBV5-6 and TRBJ2-3; 11 bases are shared with TRBD1. V lost 1 base and J lost 2; bases outside the gene matches: 3. The germline V gene has CDR1 SGHDT and CDR2 YYEEEE. The CDR3 contains 16 residues. CDR3 sequence reads: CASSLRTGGYTDTQYF. CDR3 bases: TGTGCCAGCAGCTTGCGGACAGGGGGCTACACAGATACGCAGTATTTT.

This chain connects TRBV7-2 to TRBJ2-7, with D hard to call. CDR1 and CDR2 (germline): SGHTA, FQGNSA. This CDR3 has 11 residues. Trimming pared 5 bases from V and 2 bases from J, leaving 4 bases between. This CDR3 is CASSNTYEQYF. In DNA form, the CDR3 reads TGTGCCAGCAGCAATACCTACGAGCAGTACTTC.

This chain uses TRBV5-6 with TRBJ1-1; D call uncertain. V was pared by 4 bases and J by 11 bases, with 15 bases between. The germline CDR1 and CDR2 sequences are SGHDT and YYEEEE. The CDR3 has 12 amino acids. The CDR3 coding sequence is TGTGCCAGCAGCCTCCCCGAATCACGGGCTTTCTTT. Translated, it gives CASSLPESRAFF.

The gene calls are TRBV5-1 and TRBJ2-7; 8 nucleotides align to TRBD2. Looked up from germline, CDR1 is SGHRS and CDR2 is YFSETQ. The ends lost 0 bases at V and 4 bases at J; junction bases unmatched: 6. The CDR3 runs to 15 residues. The CDR3 reads CASSLGVAGSYEQYF. CDR3 nucleotides: TGCGCCAGCAGCTTGGGGGTAGCGGGGAGTTACGAGCAGTACTTC.

J is TRBJ2-5 and V is TRBV4-1; 14 bases match TRBD2. The germline CDR1 and CDR2 sequences are MGHRA and YSYEKL. The V gene end was trimmed by 4 bases and the J gene end by 4 bases; junction bases not matched to a gene: 2. This CDR3 comprises 15 residues. CDR3 nucleotides: TGCGCCAGCAGCCCGACTAGCGGGGGGGCAGAGACCCAGTACTTC. This translates into CASSPTSGGAETQYF.

This clone has more than one count but fewer than ten. The chain is built from TRBV11-2 and TRBJ1-2, with unresolved D. V was cut by 5 bases and J by 4 bases, with 14 bases left in between. The CDR3 extends over 14 amino acids. Germline lookup yields CDR1 SGHAT and CDR2 FQNNGV. The CDR3 coding sequence is TGTGCCAGCAGCCCGACCCCCGGACCCTATGGCTACACCTTC. Amino acid sequence: CASSPTPGPYGYTF. The full variable domain, in which reference TRBV11-2 and TRBJ1-2 provide the parts outside the CDR3, is EAGVAQSPRYKIIEKRQSVAFWCNPISGHATLYWYQQILGQGPKLLIQFQNNGVVDDSQLPKDRFSAERLKGVDSTLKIQPAKLEDSAVYLCASSPTPGPYGYTFGSGTRLTVV.

The chain links TRBV29-1 to TRBJ2-5; 7 nucleotides match TRBD2. Germline values: CDR1 SQVTM, CDR2 ANQGSEA. This CDR3 has 12 residues. Trimming at V came to 6 bases and at J to 0 bases, leaving 1 base not matched to a gene. CDR3 coding DNA: TGCAGCGTGCGGGAGTACCAAGAGACCCAGTACTTC. As protein: CSVREYQETQYF. Drawing the rest from reference TRBV29-1 and TRBJ2-5, the complete variable domain is SAVISQKPSRDICQRGTSLTIQCQVDSQVTMMFWYRQQPGQSLTLIATANQGSEATYESGFVIDKFPISRPNLTFSTLTVSNMSPEDSSIYLCSVREYQETQYFGPGTRLLVL.

This clone appeared a single time. This sequence joins TRBV19 and TRBJ1-5; possibly TRBD1 for D (6 bases). Between the trimmed V and J ends, which lost 6 bases and 4 bases, there was a span of 10 bases. Per the germline V gene, CDR1 is LNHDA and CDR2 is SQIVND (reference sequence). This CDR3 has 13 amino acids. Here the CDR3 DNA reads TGTGCCAGTAGCGGACAGTCGAATCAGCCCCAGCATTTT. Translation gives CASSGQSNQPQHF.

This chain joins TRBV2 and TRBJ1-2; no definite D call. Germline V lookup: CDR1 SNHLY, CDR2 FYNNEI. The length of the CDR3 is 12 residues. Trimming removed 5 bases at V and 2 bases at J, with 6 bases between. CDR3 amino acids: CASSLTNYGYTF. DNA for the CDR3: TGTGCCAGCAGTCTTACGAACTATGGCTACACCTTC.

This rearrangement joins TRBV6-1 to TRBJ2-7; TRBD2 matches at 7 bases. Per germline, CDR1 MNHNS and CDR2 SASEGT. The length of the CDR3 is 15 residues. Unmatched junction bases numbered 5, after V lost 1 base and J lost 2 bases. The CDR3 here is CASSEGDYRAYEQYF. The CDR3 DNA reads TGTGCCAGCAGTGAAGGGGACTACCGGGCCTACGAGCAGTACTTC.

V and J are TRBV9 and TRBJ2-3; TRBD2 matches 10 bases. The CDR3 has 15 amino acids. CDR1 is SGDLS and CDR2 is YYNGEE in the germline V gene. V shed 0 bases and J 3 bases; nucleotides not matched to a gene: 1. Here the CDR3 DNA reads TGTGCCAGCAGCGTAGGGACTAGCGGTACAGATACGCAGTATTTT. Protein product: CASSVGTSGTDTQYF.

The rearrangement uses TRBV6-5 and TRBJ2-7, with 7 bases aligning to TRBD1. The ends lost 5 bases at V and 2 bases at J; junction bases unmatched: 3. CDR3 length equals 13 residues. The germline CDR1 and CDR2 sequences are MNHEY and SVGAGI. This CDR3 is CASSKTGPYEQYF. CDR3 sequence (DNA): TGTGCCAGCAGTAAGACAGGGCCCTACGAGCAGTACTTC.

This chain links TRBV7-9 with TRBJ2-7, with D perhaps TRBD1 (5 bases). Trimming took off 3 bases at V and 3 bases at J, with 15 bases between the two ends. The CDR3 runs 15 residues. Germline V lookup: CDR1 SEHNR, CDR2 FQNEAQ (reference sequence). For the CDR3, the DNA is TGTGCCAGCAGCTTGAAGTCTGCAGGGATCTACGAGCAGTACTTC. This gives the protein CASSLKSAGIYEQYF.

The chain couples TRBV20-1 to TRBJ1-2; D call uncertain. The V gene lost 3 bases and the J gene lost 8 bases, with 10 bases spanning the gap. Germline CDR1 is DFQATT and CDR2 is SNEGSKA (reference sequence). CDR3 length: 11 residues. The CDR3 reads CSASQTLGYTF. As DNA, the CDR3 is TGCAGTGCTAGTCAGACCCTAGGCTACACCTTC.

V usage is TRBV5-1 and J usage is TRBJ2-1; 11 positions match TRBD2. CDR1 and CDR2 (germline): SGHRS, YFSETQ. After removal of 0 bases from V and 7 bases from J, the junction contained 6 bases not matched to a gene. The CDR3 is 16 amino acids. CDR3 protein: CASSLAVAGGWNEQFF. The CDR3 DNA sequence: TGCGCCAGCAGCTTGGCGGTAGCGGGGGGGTGGAATGAGCAGTTCTTC.

The rearrangement joins TRBV5-1 to TRBJ1-1, with D possibly TRBD1 on 5 matching bases. V lost 0 bases to trimming and J lost 1 base, with 10 bases between them. Germline V gene sequence: CDR1 SGHRS, CDR2 YFSETQ. This CDR3 spans 15 amino acids. The CDR3 coding sequence is TGCGCCAGCAGCTTGGCTCGGGGCTCGAACACTGAAGCTTTCTTT. It specifies CASSLARGSNTEAFF.

The chain employs TRBV4-1 and TRBJ2-7, with no clear D. V was pared by 2 bases and J by 0 bases, with 8 bases between. Germline values: CDR1 MGHRA, CDR2 YSYEKL. CDR3 length: 14 residues. CDR3: CASSQPAVSYEQYF. CDR3 nucleotides: TGCGCCAGCAGCCAACCTGCAGTCTCCTACGAGCAGTACTTC.

The rearrangement uses TRBV9 and TRBJ2-1; TRBD2 matches 8 bases. The J segment lost 0 bases and the V segment lost 4 bases, leaving 9 bases of the junction unmatched. Germline V lookup: CDR1 SGDLS, CDR2 YYNGEE. This CDR3 is 17 amino acids long. The CDR3 DNA reads TGTGCCAGCAGCACTACTAGCGGACTAAGCTCCTACAATGAGCAGTTCTTC. Its protein product is CASSTTSGLSSYNEQFF.

The CDR3 loop reads CAISESGAEAFF. CDR3 coding DNA: TGTGCCATCAGTGAGTCGGGGGCTGAAGCTTTCTTT. This chain links TRBV10-3 with TRBJ1-1, with D possibly being TRBD1 (5 bases). Trimming removed 0 bases at V and 6 bases at J, with 5 bases between. This CDR3 is 12 amino acids long. Germline V gene lookup returns CDR1 ENHRY and CDR2 SYGVKD.

The chain uses TRBV5-1 and TRBJ1-2; 7 nucleotides align to TRBD1. The V gene's germline CDR1 is SGHRS and CDR2 YFSETQ. This CDR3 has 14 residues. The V and J ends lost 4 bases and 3 bases, in that order; junction bases with no gene match: 6. The CDR3 loop is CASSPQGFDYGYTF. DNA of the CDR3: TGCGCCAGCAGCCCACAGGGGTTTGACTATGGCTACACCTTC.

The chain is built from TRBV7-2 and TRBJ2-6, with D hard to call. Per germline, CDR1 SGHTA and CDR2 FQGNSA. The V end lost 7 bases, the J end lost 0 bases, and 7 bases lay between the germline ends. CDR3 length: 14 residues. The DNA for the CDR3 is TGTGCCAGCAAGTTGGGCTCTGGGGCCAACGTCCTGACTTTC. Protein product: CASKLGSGANVLTF. Together with reference TRBV7-2 and TRBJ2-6, the CDR3 gives the full variable domain: GAGVSQSPSNKVTEKGKDVELRCDPISGHTALYWYRQSLGQGLEFLIYFQGNSAPDKSGLPSDRFSAERTGGSVSTLTIQRTQQEDSAVYLCASKLGSGANVLTFGAGSRLTVL.